This TCR beta chain was recorded in a study of control samples from healthy donors and cancer patients. Here immunoSEQ multiplex PCR was the method, and the copy in TCRdb shows in-frame clones only, minus some. The table includes about 130,000 clones, about 95% detected once. Per germline, CDR1 MDHEN and CDR2 SYDVKM. The CDR3 has 12 amino acids. Trimming pared 1 base from V and 10 bases from J, leaving 5 bases between. The chain is built from TRBV28 and TRBJ1-6, with D unclear. This receptor was taken from a man aged 25 to 45 in good health. The sequenced sample consisted of blood. CDR3 in amino acids: CASSLLVSPLHF. The CDR3 DNA reads TGTGCCAGCAGTTTATTGGTCTCACCCCTCCACTTT.